This T cell receptor beta chain came from a study of T cell repertoires in cytomegalovirus infection. V lost 3 bases and J 8 bases, leaving 16 bases between the germline ends. CDR1 WSHSY and CDR2 SAAADI come from the germline V gene. The CDR3 spans 14 residues. Findings and caveats of the study: Cumulative frequency of public TCR beta families picked out carriers of CMV plus the relevant HLA. CMV-specific TCR beta clonotypes restricted by HLA-C were the ones dominating the ex vivo response.

This clonotype is a singleton in its sample. Antigen: not known. A read error is likely, as this CDR3 ends without the conserved phenylalanine or tryptophan. TCRdb processed the reads anew with MiXCR; each CDR3 protein has one entry. This table holds approximately 300,000 distinct CDR3 sequences, approximately 25% found once. This receptor was identified in a human donor in good health (CMV status not recorded). Some clones in this sample may be carry-over from other donors' samples. V and J are TRBV10-2 and TRBJ1-2; D not certain. The input for sequencing was cultured PBMCs, taken from culture after CMV antigen stimulation. The CDR3, as DNA: TGCGCCAGCAGTGAAGGCAGAACCAACTTCGGCTACACCTAC. Amino acid sequence: CASSEGRTNFGYTY.